The entry below gives a single TCR beta chain sequence along with its context. Authors' analysis steps: Quantification of nucleated cells was approximated via reference gene primer amplification. Repertoires were generated with immunoSEQ multiplex PCR, while TCRdb's copy carries only in-frame clones and drops some. V, J and clone size derive from that table, while D and trimming were established from the DNA sequence. The table includes roughly 180,000 clones, 60% to 80% detected once. This entry belongs to a study of blood T cell repertoires in COVID-19. Study in general: The samples span acute and convalescent COVID-19 from the United States, Italy and Spain. The cDNA or gDNA used as material had been derived from T cells, B-cell-depleted T cells, or PBMCs.

Trimming pared 3 bases from V and 1 base from J, leaving 24 bases between. The germline CDR1 and CDR2 sequences are SEHNR and FQNEAQ (reference sequence). The CDR3 contains 19 residues. Enrolled through a virtual design, the participants were between about 18 and 100 years of age and came from 24 US areas. The receptor was isolated from a man aged 55 to 70 who had been exposed to COVID-19. The sequenced sample consisted of PBMCs or T cells enriched from blood (not recorded which). The chain is built from TRBV7-9 and TRBJ1-2; TRBD1 might be the D (5 bases). The DNA for the CDR3 is TGTGCCAGCAGCTTTGGGCAGGACGTACCAGGGCTAAATAACTATGGCTACACCTTC. It specifies CASSFGQDVPGLNNYGYTF.